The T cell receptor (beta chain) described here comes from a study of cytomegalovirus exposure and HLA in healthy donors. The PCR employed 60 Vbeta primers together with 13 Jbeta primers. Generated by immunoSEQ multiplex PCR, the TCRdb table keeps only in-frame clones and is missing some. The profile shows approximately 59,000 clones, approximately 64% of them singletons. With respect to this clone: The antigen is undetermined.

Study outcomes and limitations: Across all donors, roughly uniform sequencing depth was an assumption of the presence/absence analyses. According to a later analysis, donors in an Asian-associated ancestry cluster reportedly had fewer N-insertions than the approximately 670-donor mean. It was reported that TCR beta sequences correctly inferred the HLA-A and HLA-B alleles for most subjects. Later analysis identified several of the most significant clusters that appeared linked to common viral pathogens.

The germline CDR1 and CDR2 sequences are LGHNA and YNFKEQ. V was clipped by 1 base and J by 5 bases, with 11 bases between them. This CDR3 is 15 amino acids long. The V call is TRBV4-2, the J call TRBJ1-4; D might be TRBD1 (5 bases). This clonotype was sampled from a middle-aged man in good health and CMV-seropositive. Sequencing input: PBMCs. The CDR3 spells CASSQALGGNEKLFF. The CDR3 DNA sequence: TGTGCCAGCAGCCAAGCCCTCGGGGGGAATGAAAAACTGTTTTTT.